This T cell receptor (beta chain) was identified in a study of blood T cell repertoires in COVID-19. For the study at large: Collection of acute and convalescent COVID-19 samples took place in the United States, Italy and Spain.

Participants were aged about 18 to 89 years, lived in some 23 US areas, and enrolled virtually. Clones were sequenced by immunoSEQ multiplex PCR, and TCRdb holds only the in-frame ones, with some missing. Of approximately 180,000 clones detected, 89% appear once; the ten largest clones hold roughly 2.4%. V lost 7 bases and J lost 0, with 7 bases in between. This CDR3 comprises 13 residues. Germline V gene sequence: CDR1 LNHDA, CDR2 SQIVND (reference sequence). What was sequenced was PBMCs or T cells enriched from blood (not recorded which). V is TRBV19 and J is TRBJ1-5, with D possibly being TRBD1 (5 bases). The TCR was taken from a woman in her 40s with acute COVID-19. The CDR3 region is CASKTDSNQPQHF. The CDR3 nucleotides read TGTGCCAGTAAGACAGATAGCAATCAGCCCCAGCATTTT.